These 2 T cell receptor beta chains were all obtained from the same sample, sequenced in a study of cytomegalovirus exposure and HLA in healthy donors. The PCR contained 60 Vbeta and 13 Jbeta primers. Here immunoSEQ multiplex PCR was the method, and the copy in TCRdb shows in-frame clones only, minus some. In the table there are about 150,000 clones, around 82% of which are singletons. Material for sequencing was PBMCs. Receptors originate from a middle-aged woman in good health and CMV-seropositive.

This sequence joins TRBV28 and TRBJ2-7, with a tentative D call TRBD2 (5 bases). V was shortened by 2 bases and J by 6 bases, with 20 bases between the two germline ends. This CDR3 is 16 amino acids long. Germline CDR1 reads MDHEN; CDR2 reads SYDVKM. This chain's CDR3 is CASSLTRADEMGEQYF. The CDR3 DNA is TGTGCCAGCAGTTTAACTAGGGCAGACGAAATGGGCGAGCAGTACTTC.

The chain combines TRBV5-1 with TRBJ2-6, with 9 nucleotides matching TRBD1. The CDR3 has 16 amino acids. Trimming cost V 8 bases and J 0 bases; bases outside gene matches: 6. Germline V gene data show CDR1 as SGHRS and CDR2 as YFSETQ. CDR3: CASRTGASSGANVLTF. CDR3 bases: TGCGCCAGTCGGACAGGGGCGAGCTCTGGGGCCAACGTCCTGACTTTC.